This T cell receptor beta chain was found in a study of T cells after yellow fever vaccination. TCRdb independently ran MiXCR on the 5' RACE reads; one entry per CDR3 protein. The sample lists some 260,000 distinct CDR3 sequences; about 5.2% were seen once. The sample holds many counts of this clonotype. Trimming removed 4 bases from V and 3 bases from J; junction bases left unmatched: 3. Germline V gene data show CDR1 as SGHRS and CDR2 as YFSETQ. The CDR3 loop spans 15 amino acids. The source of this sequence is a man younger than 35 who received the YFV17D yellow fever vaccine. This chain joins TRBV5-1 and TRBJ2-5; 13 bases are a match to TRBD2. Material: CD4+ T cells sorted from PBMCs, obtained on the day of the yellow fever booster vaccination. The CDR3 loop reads CASSLGTSGEETQYF. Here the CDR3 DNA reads TGCGCCAGCAGCCTCGGGACTAGCGGGGAAGAGACCCAGTACTTC. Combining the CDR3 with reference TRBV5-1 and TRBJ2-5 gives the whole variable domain KAGVTQTPRYLIKTRGQQVTLSCSPISGHRSVSWYQQTPGQGLQFLFEYFSETQRNKGNFPGRFSGRQFSNSRSEMNVSTLELGDSALYLCASSLGTSGEETQYFGPGTRLLVL.